A single sample gave rise to the 30 T cell receptor beta chains below, sequenced in a study of T cells after yellow fever vaccination. Each CDR3 protein is one row after TCRdb ran MiXCR on the 5' RACE reads. The table lists fewer than 400,000 distinct CDR3 sequences, around a tenth of them singletons. The source material was CD4+ T cells sorted from PBMCs, sampled 45 days after the yellow fever booster vaccination. The receptor set was obtained from a young man who received the YFV17D yellow fever vaccine.

This rearrangement joins TRBV7-9 to TRBJ2-7, with TRBD1 matching over 7 bases. CDR1 and CDR2 from the germline V gene are SEHNR and FQNEAQ (reference sequence). The CDR3 is 14 residues long. V lost 3 bases, J lost 6 bases, and 8 bases stayed unmatched. Written as DNA, the CDR3 is TGTGCCAGCAGCTTCGGGACAGCCGACCTCGAGCAGTACGTC. Translated, it gives CASSFGTADLEQYV.

This clonotype was observed a few times. The chain carries TRBV12-3 or TRBV12-4 and TRBJ2-4; 10 nucleotides line up with TRBD2. This CDR3 spans 13 amino acids. The V and J ends lost 1 base and 13 bases, in that order; junction bases with no gene match: 4. The CDR3 nucleotides are TGTGCCAGCAGTTTAGTTCTAGCGGGGGCCCAGTACTTC. Translating gives CASSLVLAGAQYF.

The J gene is TRBJ1-4, the V gene TRBV7-2, with 7 positions matching TRBD1. The V gene end was trimmed by 5 bases and the J gene end by 8 bases; junction bases not matched to a gene: 8. This CDR3 has 14 residues. Germline-derived CDR1 and CDR2 are SGHTA and FQGNSA. The CDR3 sequence is CASSPGQAWEKLFF. CDR3 in DNA: TGTGCCAGCAGCCCAGGACAGGCATGGGAAAAACTGTTTTTT.

In this sample, this clonotype turned up a few times. This chain connects TRBV29-1 to TRBJ2-3, with D possibly TRBD2 on 6 matching bases. V was clipped by 6 bases and J by 3 bases, with 19 bases between them. The CDR3 has 15 amino acids. The germline gives CDR1 SQVTM, CDR2 ANQGSEA. CDR3 DNA sequence: TGCAGCGTCGCCCCGATTCAGACTAGAACAGATACGCAGTATTTT. It specifies CSVAPIQTRTDTQYF.

V is TRBV2 and J is TRBJ2-7; D gene uncertain. There are 14 residues in the CDR3. Per germline, CDR1 SNHLY and CDR2 FYNNEI. Deletions cut 1 base from V and 2 bases from J, with 9 bases between. Here the CDR3 DNA reads TGTGCCAGCAGTGAAGGTCCAAGGGCCTACGAGCAGTACGTC. It yields the protein CASSEGPRAYEQYV.

This clonotype came up a few times. The chain links TRBV7-3 to TRBJ2-2; 9 positions match TRBD1. The CDR3 is 16 residues long. With V trimmed by 5 bases and J by 0 bases, 4 bases remained unmatched. CDR1 is SGHTA and CDR2 is FQGTGA in the germline V gene. CDR3 DNA sequence: TGTGCCAGCAGCCCCACAGGGGGCACGAACACCGGGGAGCTGTTTTTT. Its translation is CASSPTGGTNTGELFF.

The rearrangement joins TRBV9 to TRBJ2-2; 8 bases fit TRBD2. Trimming cost V 0 bases and J 7 bases; bases outside gene matches: 5. CDR3 size: 15 residues. Per the germline V gene, CDR1 is SGDLS and CDR2 is YYNGEE. The CDR3 DNA is TGTGCCAGCAGCGTAGAGACGGGGGGGATCGGGGAGCTGTTTTTT. Translated, it gives CASSVETGGIGELFF.

This chain uses TRBV5-1 with TRBJ2-3; 7 nucleotides match TRBD1. CDR3 length: 15 amino acids. V was pared by 4 bases and J by 4 bases, with 9 bases of the junction left unmatched. Germline V gives CDR1 SGHRS, CDR2 YFSETQ. The CDR3 nucleotides are TGCGCCAGCAGCAAGGGACAGCCCTCCTCAGATACGCAGTATTTT. This codes for CASSKGQPSSDTQYF.

The table lists this clonotype with a few counts. The rearrangement uses TRBV6-6 and TRBJ2-4, with a weak D call TRBD2 (7 bases). Germline V CDR1 and CDR2: MNHNY, SVGAGI (reference sequence). Trimming took off 2 bases at V and 8 bases at J, with 19 bases between the two ends. The CDR3 consists of 16 residues. The CDR3 coding sequence is TGTGCCAGCAGTTACCCCCATGGCAGGGGAGGGGACATTCAGTACTTC. Its translation: CASSYPHGRGGDIQYF.

This clonotype occurred a few times. An end of the junction differs from the germline gene, which may be a read error. The chain recombines TRBV7-9 with TRBJ2-1; D unclear. The CDR3 is 8 residues long. Germline loops: CDR1 SEHNR, CDR2 FQNEAQ (reference sequence). The chain's CDR3 is CASSSRSF. Written as DNA, the CDR3 is TGTGCCAGCAGCTCTAGGAGCTTC.

V and J are TRBV6-5 and TRBJ1-5; 7 nucleotides match TRBD1. Germline V CDR1 and CDR2: MNHEY, SVGAGI. The V segment lost 4 bases and the J segment 1 base; nucleotides outside the gene matches: 10. The CDR3 consists of 17 residues. The CDR3 protein is CASSFDRDKRSNQPQHF. DNA for the CDR3: TGTGCCAGCAGTTTCGACAGGGATAAACGAAGCAATCAGCCCCAGCATTTT.

The J gene is TRBJ2-3, the V gene TRBV3-1, with a weak D call TRBD2 (6 bases). Germline V CDR1 and CDR2: LGHDT, YNNKEL (reference sequence). Between the trimmed V and J ends, which lost 1 base and 14 bases, there was a span of 19 bases. The CDR3 has 14 amino acids. For the CDR3, the DNA is TGTGCCAGCAGCCAAGTCGTGGGGGGACCCGAGATGTATTTT. Encoded protein: CASSQVVGGPEMYF.

The rearrangement joins TRBV28 to TRBJ1-2, with a tentative D call TRBD1 (6 bases). Germline CDR1 MDHEN, CDR2 SYDVKM. Trimming removed 9 bases from V and 7 bases from J, with 15 bases in between. The length of the CDR3 is 12 residues. CDR3 nucleotides: TGTGCCAGTTCCCGGGGGCAGTTTGGCTACACCTTC. It specifies CASSRGQFGYTF.

This clonotype was seen at least ten times. This chain joins TRBV29-1 and TRBJ2-7; unclear D gene. Trimming cost V 7 bases and J 5 bases, with 12 bases left between them. CDR3 size: 11 residues. CDR1 and CDR2 from the germline V gene are SQVTM and ANQGSEA. CDR3 protein: CSAVKGDEQYF. Written as DNA, the CDR3 is TGCAGCGCCGTAAAGGGTGACGAGCAGTACTTC.

There are a few counts of this clonotype. The chain has TRBV24-1 and TRBJ1-5, with 10 bases matching TRBD1. CDR1 is KGHDR and CDR2 is SFDVKD in the germline V gene. Trimming removed 3 bases from V and 11 bases from J; junction bases left unmatched: 6. There are 14 residues in the CDR3. CDR3 sequence (DNA): TGTGCCACCAGTGATGGGACAGGGGCTTGGTCCCAGCATTTT. Translated: CATSDGTGAWSQHF.

This clonotype was counted between two and nine times. This chain joins TRBV5-5 and TRBJ1-2; D may be TRBD1 (5 bases). The CDR3 length is 14 residues. V lost 4 bases to trimming and J lost 2 bases, with 12 bases between them. Germline V CDR1 and CDR2: SGHKS, YYEKEE (reference sequence). The CDR3 sequence is CASSLIAGNYGYTF. DNA for the CDR3: TGTGCCAGCAGCCTAATTGCAGGGAACTATGGCTACACCTTC.

This clonotype was counted many times. The chain links TRBV4-1 to TRBJ1-2, with a possible D match to TRBD1 (5 bases). The germline CDR1 and CDR2 sequences are MGHRA and YSYEKL. Deletions cut 1 base from V and 2 bases from J, with 23 bases between. The CDR3 is 19 residues long. For the CDR3, the DNA is TGCGCCAGCAGCCAAGTACGTTCTAGGAGGGGAAGAGGGAACTATGGCTACACCTTC. Encoded protein: CASSQVRSRRGRGNYGYTF.

This clonotype has ten or more counts. The chain combines TRBV5-1 with TRBJ2-3; 7 nucleotides align to TRBD1. CDR3 length: 15 residues. CDR1 is SGHRS and CDR2 is YFSETQ in the germline V gene. Unmatched junction bases numbered 9, after V lost 5 bases and J lost 3 bases. The CDR3 spells CASRRDSWGTDTQYF. The CDR3 region has the DNA TGCGCCAGCAGACGGGACAGTTGGGGTACAGATACGCAGTATTTT.

The chain is built from TRBV12-3 or TRBV12-4 and TRBJ2-3; D possibly matches TRBD1 or TRBD2 (5 bases each). Trimming pared 8 bases from V and 3 bases from J, leaving 21 bases between. This CDR3 spans 16 amino acids. The CDR3 DNA is TGTGCCAGCTTACCCCGCCAGGGAGTAATGACAGATACGCAGTATTTT. This translates into CASLPRQGVMTDTQYF.

The chain combines TRBV5-4 with TRBJ2-5; D unresolved. Germline lookup yields CDR1 SGHNT and CDR2 YYREEE (reference sequence). This CDR3 contains 17 residues. The ends were cut back, 0 bases at V and 4 bases at J, with 19 bases in the middle. The CDR3 reads CASSLEAALSFPETQYF. The CDR3 DNA is TGTGCCAGCAGCTTGGAGGCGGCACTCTCTTTCCCAGAGACCCAGTACTTC.

This clonotype was detected many times. The V call is TRBV2, the J call TRBJ1-2, with D perhaps TRBD1 (5 bases). Per germline, CDR1 SNHLY and CDR2 FYNNEI. The length of the CDR3 is 16 residues. Trimming took off 5 bases at V and 4 bases at J, with 20 bases between the two ends. The CDR3 DNA is TGTGCCAGCAGTAGTTATCAGCCGGGGGAAAGCTATGGCTACACCTTC. Translated: CASSSYQPGESYGYTF.

This chain uses TRBV24-1 with TRBJ2-3, with a weak D call TRBD1 (5 bases). The CDR3 totals 16 residues. CDR1 KGHDR and CDR2 SFDVKD come from the germline V gene. V was shortened by 3 bases and J by 4 bases, with 16 bases between the two germline ends. The CDR3 region has the DNA TGTGCCACCAGTGATCCCAGGGCCGGACGGCCAGATACGCAGTATTTT. Protein sequence: CATSDPRAGRPDTQYF.

This clonotype was seen a few times. This sequence joins TRBV5-1 and TRBJ2-4, with 8 bases matching TRBD2. The CDR3 is 16 residues long. The junction had 10 bases not matched to a gene; V was cut back by 4 bases and J by 4 bases. CDR1 SGHRS and CDR2 YFSETQ come from the germline V gene. CDR3 sequence: CASSDERGHSKNIQYF. CDR3 coding DNA: TGCGCCAGCAGCGACGAGCGGGGGCATTCGAAAAACATTCAGTACTTC.

This clonotype was seen more than once but under ten times. The chain employs TRBV10-3 and TRBJ2-1; unclear D gene. With 1 base removed from V and 5 bases from J, the gap between germline ends came to 3 bases. CDR3 length: 12 residues. Per the germline V gene, CDR1 is ENHRY and CDR2 is SYGVKD. The CDR3 region has the DNA TGTGCCATCAGTGAGTACAACAATGAGCAGTTCTTC. This translates into CAISEYNNEQFF.

This rearrangement joins TRBV5-1 to TRBJ2-3; 8 bases agree with TRBD2. The length of the CDR3 is 14 residues. Trimming took 2 bases from V and 5 from J; bases not matched to a gene: 4. Germline V gene sequence: CDR1 SGHRS, CDR2 YFSETQ. CDR3: CASSLERGLDTQYF. CDR3 in DNA: TGCGCCAGCAGCTTAGAGCGGGGGTTAGATACGCAGTATTTT.

V and J are TRBV5-8 and TRBJ1-5; D remains ambiguous. Trimming shortened V by 4 bases and J by 2 bases, and 13 bases separated the two germline ends. The germline V gene encodes CDR1 SGHTS and CDR2 YDEGEE. The CDR3 totals 15 residues. The CDR3 protein is CASSPRLIGNQPQHF. The CDR3 nucleotides read TGTGCCAGCAGCCCGCGGTTGATTGGCAATCAGCCCCAGCATTTT.

A few counts support this clonotype. The gene calls are TRBV9 and TRBJ1-1; 7 bases fit TRBD1. The CDR3 is 12 residues long. Trimming at V came to 4 bases and at J to 10 bases, leaving 7 bases not matched to a gene. Germline CDR1 SGDLS, CDR2 YYNGEE. The DNA for the CDR3 is TGTGCCAGCAGCCGGGACAGAGGAAGAGCTTTCTTT. Its protein is CASSRDRGRAFF.

The rearrangement uses TRBV6-5 and TRBJ2-7, with TRBD2 identical over 12 bases. CDR1 is MNHEY, CDR2 SVGAGI, per germline. The CDR3 extends over 17 amino acids. V dropped 0 bases and J dropped 7; count of bases not matched to a gene: 10. CDR3 nucleotides: TGTGCCAGCAGTTACTCTGGACTAGCGGGGAGGGTGACGGAGCAGTACTTC. Translating it yields CASSYSGLAGRVTEQYF.

In its sample, this clonotype was seen many times. The gene calls are TRBV20-1 and TRBJ2-5; D uncertain. The CDR3 spans 15 residues. Germline V gene sequence: CDR1 DFQATT, CDR2 SNEGSKA (reference sequence). Trimming took off 1 base at V and 5 bases at J, with 17 bases between the two ends. DNA for the CDR3: TGCAGTGCTAGAGGATGGGTGGGCCCGCGGGAGACCCAGTACTTC. Translation gives CSARGWVGPRETQYF.

The gene calls are TRBV7-9 and TRBJ1-6; tentative D call: TRBD1 (5 bases). CDR1 is SEHNR, CDR2 FQNEAQ, per germline (reference sequence). V gave up 1 base and J gave up 6 bases, with 10 bases separating them. This CDR3 is 15 amino acids long. The CDR3 DNA reads TGTGCCAGCAGCTTAGGGCAGGGAGTTAATTCACCCCTCCACTTT. Translated: CASSLGQGVNSPLHF.